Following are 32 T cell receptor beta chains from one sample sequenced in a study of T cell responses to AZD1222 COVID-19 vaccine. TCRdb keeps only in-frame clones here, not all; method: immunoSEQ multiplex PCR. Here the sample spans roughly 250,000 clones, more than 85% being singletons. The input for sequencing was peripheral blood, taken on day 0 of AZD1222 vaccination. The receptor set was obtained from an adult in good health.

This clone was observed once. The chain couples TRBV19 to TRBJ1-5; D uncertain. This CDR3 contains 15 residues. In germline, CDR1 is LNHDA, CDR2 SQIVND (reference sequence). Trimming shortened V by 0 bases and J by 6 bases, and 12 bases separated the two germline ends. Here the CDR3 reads CASSIDLVGVQPQHF. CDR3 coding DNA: TGTGCCAGTAGTATAGATCTTGTGGGAGTTCAGCCCCAGCATTTT. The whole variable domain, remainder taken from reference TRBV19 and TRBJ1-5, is DGGITQSPKYLFRKEGQNVTLSCEQNLNHDAMYWYRQDPGQGLRLIYYSQIVNDFQKGDIAEGYSVSREKKESFPLTVTSAQKNPTAFYLCASSIDLVGVQPQHFGDGTRLSIL.

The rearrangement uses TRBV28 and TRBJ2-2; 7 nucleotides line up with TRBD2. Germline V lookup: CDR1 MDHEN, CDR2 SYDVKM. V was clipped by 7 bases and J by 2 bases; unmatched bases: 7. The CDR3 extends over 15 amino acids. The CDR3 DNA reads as TGTGCCAGCATTTCCGGGACTACTAACACCGGGGAGCTGTTTTTT. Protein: CASISGTTNTGELFF.

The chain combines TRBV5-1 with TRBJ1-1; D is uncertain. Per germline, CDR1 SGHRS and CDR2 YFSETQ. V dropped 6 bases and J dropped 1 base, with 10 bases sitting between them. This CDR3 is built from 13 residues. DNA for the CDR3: TGCGCCAGCAAGGCAGTACCGAACACTGAAGCTTTCTTT. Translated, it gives CASKAVPNTEAFF.

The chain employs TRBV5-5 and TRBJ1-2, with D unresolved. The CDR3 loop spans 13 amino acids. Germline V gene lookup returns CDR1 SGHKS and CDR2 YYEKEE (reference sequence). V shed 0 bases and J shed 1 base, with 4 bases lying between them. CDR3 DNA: TGTGCCAGCAGCTTGGGCAATAACTATGGCTACACCTTC. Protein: CASSLGNNYGYTF.

CDR3 loop: CASSSGQNFEKLFF. Written as DNA, the CDR3 is TGTGCCAGCAGTTCTGGGCAGAATTTCGAAAAACTGTTTTTT. The chain links TRBV6-5 to TRBJ1-4; no clear D. The CDR3 spans 14 residues. CDR1 and CDR2 from the germline V gene are MNHEY and SVGAGI. The V end was cut by 4 bases, the J end by 8 bases, with 14 bases between.

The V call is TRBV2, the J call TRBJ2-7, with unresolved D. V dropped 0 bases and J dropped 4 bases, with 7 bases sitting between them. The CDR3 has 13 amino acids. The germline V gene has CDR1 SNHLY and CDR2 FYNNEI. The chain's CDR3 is CASSEARAYEQYF. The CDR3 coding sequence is TGTGCCAGCAGTGAAGCTCGGGCGTACGAGCAGTACTTC.

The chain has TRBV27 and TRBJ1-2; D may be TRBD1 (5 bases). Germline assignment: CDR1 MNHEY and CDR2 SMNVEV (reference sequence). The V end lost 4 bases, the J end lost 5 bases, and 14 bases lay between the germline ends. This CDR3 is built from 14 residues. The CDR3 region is CASSSQEAGYGYTF. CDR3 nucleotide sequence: TGTGCCAGCAGTTCACAGGAGGCTGGATATGGCTACACCTTC.

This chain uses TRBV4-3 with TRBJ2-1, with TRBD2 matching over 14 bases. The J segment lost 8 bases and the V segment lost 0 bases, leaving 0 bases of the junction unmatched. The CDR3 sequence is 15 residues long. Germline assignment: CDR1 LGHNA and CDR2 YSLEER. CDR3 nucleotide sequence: TGCGCCAGCAGCCAAGAGGGACTAGCGGGAGATGAGCAGTTCTTC. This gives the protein CASSQEGLAGDEQFF.

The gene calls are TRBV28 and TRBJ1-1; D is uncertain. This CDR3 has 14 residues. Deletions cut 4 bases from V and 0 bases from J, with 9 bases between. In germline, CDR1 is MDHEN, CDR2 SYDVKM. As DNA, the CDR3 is TGTGCCAGCAGTTCAAGGTCCCTGAACACTGAAGCTTTCTTT. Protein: CASSSRSLNTEAFF.

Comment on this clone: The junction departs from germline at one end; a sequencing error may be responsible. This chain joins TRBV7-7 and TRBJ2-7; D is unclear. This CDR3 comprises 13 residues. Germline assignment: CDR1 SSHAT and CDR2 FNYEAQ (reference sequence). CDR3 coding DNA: TGTGCTAGCAGCCCAAACGTGGAAGCCGAGCAGTACTTC. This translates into CASSPNVEAEQYF.

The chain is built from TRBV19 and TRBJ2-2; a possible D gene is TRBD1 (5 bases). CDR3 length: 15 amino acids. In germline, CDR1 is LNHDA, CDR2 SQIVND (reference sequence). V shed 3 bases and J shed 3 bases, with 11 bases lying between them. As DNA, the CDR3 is TGTGCCAGTAGTATTCAAGGGGCGGACACCGGGGAGCTGTTTTTT. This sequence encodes CASSIQGADTGELFF. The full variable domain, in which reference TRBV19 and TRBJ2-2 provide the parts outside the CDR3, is DGGITQSPKYLFRKEGQNVTLSCEQNLNHDAMYWYRQDPGQGLRLIYYSQIVNDFQKGDIAEGYSVSREKKESFPLTVTSAQKNPTAFYLCASSIQGADTGELFFGEGSRLTVL.

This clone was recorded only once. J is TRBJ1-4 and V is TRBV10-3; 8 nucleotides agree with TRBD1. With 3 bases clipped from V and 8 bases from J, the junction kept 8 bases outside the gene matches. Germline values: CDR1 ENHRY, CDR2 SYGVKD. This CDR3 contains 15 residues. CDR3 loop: CAISDRGRSEEKLFF. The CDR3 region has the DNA TGTGCCATCAGTGACAGGGGGCGCTCGGAGGAAAAACTGTTTTTT.

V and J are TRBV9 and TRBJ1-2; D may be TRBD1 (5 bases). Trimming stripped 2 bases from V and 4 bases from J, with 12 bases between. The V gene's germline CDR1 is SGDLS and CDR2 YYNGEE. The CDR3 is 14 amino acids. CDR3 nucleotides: TGTGCCAGCAGCGTGGTCACAGGATTCTATGGCTACACCTTC. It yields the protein CASSVVTGFYGYTF.

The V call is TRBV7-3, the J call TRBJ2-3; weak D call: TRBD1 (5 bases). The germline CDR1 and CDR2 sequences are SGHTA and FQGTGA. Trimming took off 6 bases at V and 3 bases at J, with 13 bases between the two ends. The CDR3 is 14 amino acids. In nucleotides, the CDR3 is TGTGCCAGCAGGAGACAGCTTTTTACAGATACGCAGTATTTT. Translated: CASRRQLFTDTQYF.

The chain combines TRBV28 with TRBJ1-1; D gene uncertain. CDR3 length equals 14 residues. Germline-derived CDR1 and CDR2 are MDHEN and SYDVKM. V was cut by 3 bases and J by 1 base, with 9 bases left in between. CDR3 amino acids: CASSLMVPNTEAFF. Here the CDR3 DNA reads TGTGCCAGCAGTTTGATGGTTCCGAACACTGAAGCTTTCTTT.

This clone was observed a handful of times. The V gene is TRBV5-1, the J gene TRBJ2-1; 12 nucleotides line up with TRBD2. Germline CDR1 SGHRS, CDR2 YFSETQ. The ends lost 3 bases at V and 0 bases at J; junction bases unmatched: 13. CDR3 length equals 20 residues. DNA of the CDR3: TGCGCCAGCAGCTCCGAGGGGGGACTAGCGGGTTTGGTCTCCTACAATGAGCAGTTCTTC. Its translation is CASSSEGGLAGLVSYNEQFF.

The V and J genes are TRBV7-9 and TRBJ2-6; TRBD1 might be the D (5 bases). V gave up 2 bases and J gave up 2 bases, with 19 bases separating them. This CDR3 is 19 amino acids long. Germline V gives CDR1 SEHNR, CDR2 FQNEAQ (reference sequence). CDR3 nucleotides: TGTGCCAGCAGCTTACTGGCCAGGGAAACCGGTGCTGGGGCCAACGTCCTGACTTTC. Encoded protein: CASSLLARETGAGANVLTF.

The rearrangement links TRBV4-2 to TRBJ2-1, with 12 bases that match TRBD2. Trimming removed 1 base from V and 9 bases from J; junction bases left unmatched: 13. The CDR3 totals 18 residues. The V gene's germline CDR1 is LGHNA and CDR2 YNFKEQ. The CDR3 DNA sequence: TGTGCCAGCAGCCAAGGCTCACTAGCGGGAGGAATGAGTAGTGAGCAGTTCTTC. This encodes CASSQGSLAGGMSSEQFF.

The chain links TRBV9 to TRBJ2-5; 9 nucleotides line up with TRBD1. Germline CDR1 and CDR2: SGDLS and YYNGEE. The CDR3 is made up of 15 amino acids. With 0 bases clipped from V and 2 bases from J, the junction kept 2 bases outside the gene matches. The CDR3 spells CASSVDGQGQETQYF. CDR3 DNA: TGTGCCAGCAGCGTAGATGGACAGGGGCAAGAGACCCAGTACTTC.

CDR3 nucleotides: TGTGCCAGTTGCGGGACAACCAATATCTATGGCTACACCTTC. It translates to CASCGTTNIYGYTF. The V call is TRBV28, the J call TRBJ1-2, with D perhaps matching TRBD1 (6 bases). The germline V gene encodes CDR1 MDHEN and CDR2 SYDVKM. The V end was cut by 9 bases, the J end by 4 bases, with 18 bases between. The CDR3 length is 14 residues.

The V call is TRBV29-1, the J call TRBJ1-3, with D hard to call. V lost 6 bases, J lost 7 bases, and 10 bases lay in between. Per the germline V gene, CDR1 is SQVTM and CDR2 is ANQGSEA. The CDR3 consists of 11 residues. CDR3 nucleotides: TGCAGCGTCTCCAACTGGAACACCATATATTTT. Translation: CSVSNWNTIYF.

As DNA, the CDR3 is TGCGCCAGCAGCAGGGGGTCACGGCCGGGAGAGCAGTACTTC. Translating it yields CASSRGSRPGEQYF. The chain recombines TRBV10-2 with TRBJ2-7; 7 bases fit TRBD1. The CDR3 length is 14 residues. Trimming at V came to 6 bases and at J to 7 bases, leaving 12 bases not matched to a gene. Germline CDR1 and CDR2: WSHSY and SAAADI.

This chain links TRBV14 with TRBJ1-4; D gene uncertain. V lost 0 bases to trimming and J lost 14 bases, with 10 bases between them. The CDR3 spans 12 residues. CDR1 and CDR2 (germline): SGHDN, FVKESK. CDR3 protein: CASSQDGPGLFF. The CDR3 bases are TGTGCCAGCAGCCAAGATGGGCCCGGTCTGTTTTTT.

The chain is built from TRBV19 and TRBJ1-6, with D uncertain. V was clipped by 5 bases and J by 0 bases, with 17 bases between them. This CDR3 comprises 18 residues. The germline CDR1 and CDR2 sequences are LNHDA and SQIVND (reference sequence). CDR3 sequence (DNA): TGTGCCAGTAGTCTCTTTGTGGGCCGGAGCTCCTATAATTCACCCCTCCACTTT. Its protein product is CASSLFVGRSSYNSPLHF.

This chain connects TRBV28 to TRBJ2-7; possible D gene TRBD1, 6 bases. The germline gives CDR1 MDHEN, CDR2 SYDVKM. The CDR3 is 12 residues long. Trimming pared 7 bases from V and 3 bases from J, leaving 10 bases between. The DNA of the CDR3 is TGTGCCAGCACCGGGACAAGCTACGAGCAGTACTTC. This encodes CASTGTSYEQYF.

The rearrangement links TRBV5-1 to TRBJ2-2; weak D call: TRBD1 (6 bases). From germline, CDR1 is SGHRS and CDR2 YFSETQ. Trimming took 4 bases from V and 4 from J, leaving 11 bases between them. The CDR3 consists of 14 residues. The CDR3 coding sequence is TGCGCCAGCAGCAGGGACACCCTCACCGGGGAGCTGTTTTTT. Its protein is CASSRDTLTGELFF.

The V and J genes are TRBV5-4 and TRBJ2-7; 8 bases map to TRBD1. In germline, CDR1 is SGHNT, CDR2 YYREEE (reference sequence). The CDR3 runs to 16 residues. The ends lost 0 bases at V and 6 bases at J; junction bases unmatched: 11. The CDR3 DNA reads TGTGCCAGCAGCTTGGCGGGGCGCACAGGGGGGCGCGAGCAGTACTTC. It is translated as CASSLAGRTGGREQYF.

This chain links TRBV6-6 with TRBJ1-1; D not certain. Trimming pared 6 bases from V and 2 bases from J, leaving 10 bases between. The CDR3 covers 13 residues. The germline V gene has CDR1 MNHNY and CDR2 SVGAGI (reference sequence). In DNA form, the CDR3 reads TGTGCCAGCAGCCAGATATTTAACACTGAAGCTTTCTTT. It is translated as CASSQIFNTEAFF.

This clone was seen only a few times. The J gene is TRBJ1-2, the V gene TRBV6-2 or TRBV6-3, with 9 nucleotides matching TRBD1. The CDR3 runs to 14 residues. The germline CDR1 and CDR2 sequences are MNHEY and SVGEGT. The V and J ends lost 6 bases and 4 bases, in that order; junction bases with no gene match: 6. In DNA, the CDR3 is TGTGCCAGCAGCCGTCGACAGGGGGGCTATGGCTACACCTTC. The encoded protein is CASSRRQGGYGYTF.

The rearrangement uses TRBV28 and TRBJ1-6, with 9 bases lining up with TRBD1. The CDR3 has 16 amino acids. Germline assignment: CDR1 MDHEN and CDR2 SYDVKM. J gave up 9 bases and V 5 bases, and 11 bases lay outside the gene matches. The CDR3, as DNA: TGTGCCAGCAGTCCCAGGACAGGGGTCGTGCGTTCACCCCTCCACTTT. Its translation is CASSPRTGVVRSPLHF. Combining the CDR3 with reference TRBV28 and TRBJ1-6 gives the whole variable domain DVKVTQSSRYLVKRTGEKVFLECVQDMDHENMFWYRQDPGLGLRLIYFSYDVKMKEKGDIPEGYSVSREKKERFSLILESASTNQTSMYLCASSPRTGVVRSPLHFGNGTRLTVT.

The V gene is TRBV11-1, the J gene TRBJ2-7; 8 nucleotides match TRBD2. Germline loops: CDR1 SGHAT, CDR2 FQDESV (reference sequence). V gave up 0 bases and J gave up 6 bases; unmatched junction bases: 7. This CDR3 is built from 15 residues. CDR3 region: CASSLAGTRGTEQYF. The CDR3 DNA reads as TGTGCCAGCAGCTTAGCCGGGACTAGGGGAACCGAGCAGTACTTC. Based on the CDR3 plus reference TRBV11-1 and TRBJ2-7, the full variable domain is EAEVAQSPRYKITEKSQAVAFWCDPISGHATLYWYRQILGQGPELLVQFQDESVVDDSQLPKDRFSAERLKGVDSTLKIQPAELGDSAMYLCASSLAGTRGTEQYFGPGTRLTVT.

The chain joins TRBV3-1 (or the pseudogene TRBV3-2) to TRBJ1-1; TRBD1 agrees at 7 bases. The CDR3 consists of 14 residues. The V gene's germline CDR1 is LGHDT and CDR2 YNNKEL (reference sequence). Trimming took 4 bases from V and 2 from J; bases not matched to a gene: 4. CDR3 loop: CASSLGTDNTEAFF. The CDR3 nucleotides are TGTGCCAGCAGCCTAGGGACAGATAACACTGAAGCTTTCTTT.